A single sample is the source of the 23 T cell receptor beta chains below, sequenced in a study of T cell changes during pregnancy in multiple sclerosis. Measured with immunoSEQ multiplex PCR; TCRdb has only the in-frame clones, and not every one. The sample lists approximately 100,000 clones; about 89% were seen once. Sequenced here: peripheral blood, sampled before pregnancy. The receptors stem from a female donor with multiple sclerosis, enrolled in a pregnancy study.

The chain is built from TRBV28 and TRBJ1-5, with D possibly being TRBD1 (6 bases). The CDR3 is 16 amino acids. Trimming removed 6 bases at V and 0 bases at J, with 15 bases between. CDR1 is MDHEN and CDR2 is SYDVKM in the germline V gene. The CDR3 region is CASSRSDRYSNQPQHF. For the CDR3, the DNA is TGTGCCAGCAGCCGTTCTGACAGGTATAGCAATCAGCCCCAGCATTTT.

The chain employs TRBV2 and TRBJ2-7; TRBD2 agrees at 7 bases. The germline gives CDR1 SNHLY, CDR2 FYNNEI. After removal of 1 base from V and 3 bases from J, the junction contained 6 bases not matched to a gene. This CDR3 comprises 15 residues. CDR3 in DNA: TGTGCCAGCAGTGAAGAAGCGGGGATTATCTACGAGCAGTACTTC. Its translation: CASSEEAGIIYEQYF. The entire variable domain, with the rest obtained from reference TRBV2 and TRBJ2-7, is as follows: EPEVTQTPSHQVTQMGQEVILRCVPISNHLYFYWYRQILGQKVEFLVSFYNNEISEKSEIFDDQFSVERPDGSNFTLKIRSTKLEDSAMYFCASSEEAGIIYEQYFGPGTRLTVT.

This chain connects TRBV7-3 to TRBJ2-6, with a tentative D call TRBD1 (6 bases). V lost 5 bases and J 0 bases, leaving 11 bases between the germline ends. The CDR3 sequence is 16 residues long. Germline V gives CDR1 SGHTA, CDR2 FQGTGA. The chain's CDR3 is CASSGRGRSGANVLTF. DNA of the CDR3: TGTGCCAGCAGCGGCAGGGGACGCTCTGGGGCCAACGTCCTGACTTTC.

This clone was detected only once. The genes are TRBV10-3 and TRBJ2-3, with 11 nucleotides matching TRBD1. The junction had 2 bases not matched to a gene; V was cut back by 4 bases and J by 5 bases. CDR1 is ENHRY, CDR2 SYGVKD, per germline. This CDR3 region has 14 residues. The CDR3 nucleotides read TGTGCCATCAGTGGGACAGGGGGCCGAGATACGCAGTATTTT. Protein product: CAISGTGGRDTQYF.

The CDR3 loop reads CASSFQDFYSNQPQHF. The CDR3 DNA is TGTGCCAGCAGTTTTCAAGACTTCTATAGCAATCAGCCCCAGCATTTT. The chain recombines TRBV28 with TRBJ1-5; D is uncertain. The V end lost 3 bases, the J end lost 0 bases, and 12 bases lay between the germline ends. The CDR3 sequence is 16 residues long. Germline assignment: CDR1 MDHEN and CDR2 SYDVKM.

The chain recombines TRBV7-8 with TRBJ1-5; D not resolved. Trimming shortened V by 5 bases and J by 1 base, and 15 bases separated the two germline ends. The CDR3 sequence is 16 residues long. CDR1 and CDR2 from the germline V gene are SGHVS and FQNEAQ. For the CDR3, the DNA is TGTGCCAGCAGCCCATCGCCAGGCTTGAGCAATCAGCCCCAGCATTTT. Its protein is CASSPSPGLSNQPQHF.

This chain uses TRBV6-1 with TRBJ1-5; 10 nucleotides align to TRBD1. There are 14 residues in the CDR3. CDR1 is MNHNS and CDR2 is SASEGT in the germline V gene. Trimming cost V 6 bases and J 5 bases; bases outside gene matches: 4. The DNA of the CDR3 is TGTGCCAGCAGGCGGGACAGGGGTTATCAGCCCCAGCATTTT. Amino acid sequence: CASRRDRGYQPQHF.

This chain joins TRBV18 and TRBJ2-2, with D uncertain. Germline V gives CDR1 KGHSH, CDR2 LQKENI. Between the trimmed V and J ends, which lost 0 bases and 12 bases, there was a span of 11 bases. This CDR3 has 13 residues. The CDR3 nucleotides read TGTGCCAGCTCACCACCCGATGTGACAAAGCTGTTTTTT. Amino acids: CASSPPDVTKLFF.

This chain links TRBV7-9 with TRBJ1-5, with unresolved D. The CDR3 is 15 residues long. Germline CDR1 reads SEHNR; CDR2 reads FQNEAQ (reference sequence). V was clipped by 1 base and J by 5 bases, with 12 bases between them. The CDR3 is CASSLDGIGDQPQHF. The CDR3 coding sequence is TGTGCCAGCAGCTTAGACGGGATCGGCGATCAGCCCCAGCATTTT.

This rearrangement joins TRBV6-4 to TRBJ2-3, with D tentatively TRBD1 (6 bases). Trimming shortened V by 3 bases and J by 0 bases, and 7 bases separated the two germline ends. CDR1 and CDR2 (germline): MRHNA, SNTAGT. This CDR3 region has 14 residues. The CDR3 loop is CASSEGASTDTQYF. CDR3 in DNA: TGTGCCAGCAGTGAGGGGGCTAGCACAGATACGCAGTATTTT.

This chain joins TRBV18 and TRBJ1-5, with D unclear. CDR1 and CDR2 from the germline V gene are KGHSH and LQKENI. Trimming pared 3 bases from V and 8 bases from J, leaving 14 bases between. This CDR3 region has 14 residues. CDR3 nucleotide sequence: TGTGCCAGCTCACCTACGGGGAGCTCAAAGCCCCAGCATTTT. It encodes CASSPTGSSKPQHF.

Here the CDR3 DNA reads TGTGCCAGCAGCTTGATGGTAAGCGGAGATGGGGAGCAGTACTTC. The encoded protein is CASSLMVSGDGEQYF. The V call is TRBV5-4, the J call TRBJ2-7, with D perhaps TRBD2 (5 bases). The CDR3 covers 15 residues. The V and J ends lost 1 base and 7 bases respectively, with 18 bases between them. Germline loops: CDR1 SGHNT, CDR2 YYREEE (reference sequence).

CDR3 nucleotides: TGTGCCAGCAGCCCCGGGATCAACTATGGCTACACCTTC. This translates into CASSPGINYGYTF. The V and J genes are TRBV7-3 and TRBJ1-2; D not resolved. The CDR3 has 13 residues. Germline values: CDR1 SGHTA, CDR2 FQGTGA. Trimming took 5 bases from V and 2 from J, leaving 9 bases between them. The full variable domain, rest sourced from reference TRBV7-3 and TRBJ1-2, is GAGVSQTPSNKVTEKGKYVELRCDPISGHTALYWYRQSLGQGPEFLIYFQGTGAADDSGLPNDRFFAVRPEGSVSTLKIQRTERGDSAVYLCASSPGINYGYTFGSGTRLTVV.

V is TRBV6-1 and J is TRBJ1-2, with D possibly TRBD1 on 5 matching bases. The V end was cut by 0 bases, the J end by 1 base, with 6 bases between. The germline gives CDR1 MNHNS, CDR2 SASEGT. This CDR3 comprises 14 residues. CDR3 in amino acids: CASSEAGGNYGYTF. The CDR3 bases are TGTGCCAGCAGTGAAGCGGGGGGTAACTATGGCTACACCTTC.

This clone was counted a single time. The V and J genes are TRBV6-1 and TRBJ1-4; D is undetermined. Deletions cut 1 base from V and 8 bases from J, with 14 bases between. This CDR3 comprises 15 residues. The germline V gene has CDR1 MNHNS and CDR2 SASEGT. CDR3: CASSEGRPTGEKLFF. The CDR3 nucleotides read TGTGCCAGCAGTGAAGGAAGGCCAACCGGGGAAAAACTGTTTTTT.

The V gene is TRBV14, the J gene TRBJ1-1, with a tentative D call TRBD1 (6 bases). The germline CDR1 and CDR2 sequences are SGHDN and FVKESK. The CDR3 spans 13 residues. Trimming stripped 4 bases from V and 8 bases from J, with 14 bases between. The CDR3 sequence is CASSLQGNGEAFF. The CDR3 coding sequence is TGTGCCAGCAGCCTTCAGGGGAATGGAGAAGCTTTCTTT.

This rearrangement joins TRBV6-1 to TRBJ1-5, with unresolved D. The germline V gene has CDR1 MNHNS and CDR2 SASEGT. The CDR3 spans 13 residues. V was shortened by 6 bases and J by 3 bases, with 9 bases between the two germline ends. This chain's CDR3 is CASRLILNQPQHF. In nucleotides, the CDR3 is TGTGCCAGCAGACTAATTCTCAATCAGCCCCAGCATTTT.

The chain recombines TRBV4-1 with TRBJ2-1; TRBD2 might be the D (5 bases). CDR1 and CDR2 (germline): MGHRA, YSYEKL. The CDR3 loop spans 14 amino acids. The V end was cut by 8 bases, the J end by 3 bases, with 14 bases between. CDR3 loop: CASSLANFYNEQFF. The CDR3 region has the DNA TGCGCCAGCTCTTTAGCGAATTTCTACAATGAGCAGTTCTTC.

V gene TRBV19 combines with J gene TRBJ2-1, with 12 bases aligning to TRBD2. From germline, CDR1 is LNHDA and CDR2 SQIVND (reference sequence). V was pared by 4 bases and J by 8 bases, with 3 bases of the junction left unmatched. This CDR3 is 14 amino acids long. The CDR3 nucleotides are TGTGCCAGTAGTAAAGGGACTAGCGGGTATGAGCAGTTCTTC. It translates to CASSKGTSGYEQFF.

V usage is TRBV10-3 and J usage is TRBJ2-6; D call uncertain. Germline assignment: CDR1 ENHRY and CDR2 SYGVKD. This CDR3 spans 15 amino acids. V lost 2 bases to trimming and J lost 0 bases, with 5 bases between them. The CDR3: CAISETNSGANVLTF. The CDR3 DNA is TGTGCCATCAGTGAGACAAACTCTGGGGCCAACGTCCTGACTTTC.

This clone was picked up one time. This sample also contains other DNA sequences that code for the same CDR3. The chain's CDR3 is CASSVTSGPYEQYF. In DNA form, the CDR3 reads TGTGCCAGCAGCGTTACTAGCGGACCCTACGAGCAGTACTTC. The J gene is TRBJ2-7, the V gene TRBV9, with 8 bases fitting TRBD2. V lost 2 bases, J lost 2 bases, and 3 bases stayed unmatched. The V gene's germline CDR1 is SGDLS and CDR2 YYNGEE. There are 14 residues in the CDR3.

The chain joins TRBV7-8 to TRBJ2-7, with 8 positions matching TRBD2. The CDR3 consists of 15 residues. J was trimmed by 7 bases and V by 5 bases; bases with no gene match: 13. Per germline, CDR1 SGHVS and CDR2 FQNEAQ. The CDR3 protein is CASSRSGLAPWEQYF. CDR3 in DNA: TGTGCCAGCAGCCGATCAGGACTAGCCCCTTGGGAGCAGTACTTC.

The V call is TRBV10-3, the J call TRBJ2-3, with TRBD2 matching over 13 bases. V shed 6 bases and J 4 bases; nucleotides not matched to a gene: 7. The CDR3 is 16 residues long. Germline CDR1 ENHRY, CDR2 SYGVKD. The DNA for the CDR3 is TGTGCCATCAGGATGGGACTAGCGGGGCCTCCAGATACGCAGTATTTT. Translating it yields CAIRMGLAGPPDTQYF.